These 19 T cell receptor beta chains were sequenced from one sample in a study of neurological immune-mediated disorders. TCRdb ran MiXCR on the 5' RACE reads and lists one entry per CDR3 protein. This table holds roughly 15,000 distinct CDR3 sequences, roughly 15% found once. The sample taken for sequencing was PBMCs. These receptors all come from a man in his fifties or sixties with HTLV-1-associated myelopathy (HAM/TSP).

This CDR3 reads CASSGAVQETQYF. CDR3 in DNA: TGCGCCAGCAGCGGGGCAGTACAAGAGACCCAGTACTTC. This chain connects TRBV5-1 to TRBJ2-5; tentative D call: TRBD1 (5 bases). The V end lost 4 bases, the J end lost 2 bases, and 9 bases lay between the germline ends. CDR3 length: 13 residues. Per germline, CDR1 SGHRS and CDR2 YFSETQ.

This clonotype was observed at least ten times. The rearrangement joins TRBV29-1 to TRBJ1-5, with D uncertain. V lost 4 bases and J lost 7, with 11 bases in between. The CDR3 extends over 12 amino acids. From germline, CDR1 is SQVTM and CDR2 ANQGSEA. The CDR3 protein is CSVGASGQPQHF. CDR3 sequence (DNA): TGCAGCGTTGGTGCGTCGGGACAGCCCCAGCATTTT.

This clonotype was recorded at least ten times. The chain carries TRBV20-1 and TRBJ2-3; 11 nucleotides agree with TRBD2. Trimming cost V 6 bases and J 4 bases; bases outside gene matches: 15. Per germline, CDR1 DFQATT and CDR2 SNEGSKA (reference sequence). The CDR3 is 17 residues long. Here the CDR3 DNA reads TGCAGTGCAAACTCAATGAGGGGACTAGCGGCCTCAGATACGCAGTATTTT. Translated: CSANSMRGLAASDTQYF.

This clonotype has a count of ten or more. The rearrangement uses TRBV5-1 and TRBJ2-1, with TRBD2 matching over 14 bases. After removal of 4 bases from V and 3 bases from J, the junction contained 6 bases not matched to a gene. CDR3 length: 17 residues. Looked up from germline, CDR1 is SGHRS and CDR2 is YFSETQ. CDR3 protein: CASSQTSGGAFYNEQFF. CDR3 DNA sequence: TGCGCCAGCAGCCAGACTAGCGGGGGGGCCTTCTACAATGAGCAGTTCTTC.

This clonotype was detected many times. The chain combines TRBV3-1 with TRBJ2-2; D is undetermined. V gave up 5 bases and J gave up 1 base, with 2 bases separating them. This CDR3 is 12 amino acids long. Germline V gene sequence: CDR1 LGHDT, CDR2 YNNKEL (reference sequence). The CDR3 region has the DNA TGTGCCAGCAGCTTGAACACCGGGGAGCTGTTTTTT. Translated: CASSLNTGELFF.

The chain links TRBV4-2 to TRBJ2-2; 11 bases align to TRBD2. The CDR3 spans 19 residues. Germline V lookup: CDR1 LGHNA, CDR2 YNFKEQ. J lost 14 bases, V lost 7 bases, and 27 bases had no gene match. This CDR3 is CASTKAQGSGGARAGYLFF. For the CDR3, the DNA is TGTGCCAGCACCAAAGCACAGGGTAGCGGGGGGGCTCGCGCCGGGTATCTGTTTTTT.

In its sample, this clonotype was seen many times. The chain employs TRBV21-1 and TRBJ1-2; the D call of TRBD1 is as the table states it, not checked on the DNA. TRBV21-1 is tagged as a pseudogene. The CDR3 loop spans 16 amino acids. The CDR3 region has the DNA TGTGCCAGCAGCAAAGAAACGACAGATCCTAACTATGGCTACACCTTC. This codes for CASSKETTDPNYGYTF.

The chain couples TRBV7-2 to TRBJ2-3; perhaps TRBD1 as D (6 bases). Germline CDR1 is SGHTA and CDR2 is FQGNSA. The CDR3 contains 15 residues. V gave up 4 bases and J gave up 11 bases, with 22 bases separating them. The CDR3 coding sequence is TGTGCCAGCAGCTCCCGGGACAAAAATTACAATGAGCAGTATTTT. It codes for CASSSRDKNYNEQYF. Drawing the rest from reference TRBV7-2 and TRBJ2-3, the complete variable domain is GAGVSQSPSNKVTEKGKDVELRCDPISGHTALYWYRQSLGQGLEFLIYFQGNSAPDKSGLPSDRFSAERTGGSVSTLTIQRTQQEDSAVYLCASSSRDKNYNEQYFGPGTRLTVL.

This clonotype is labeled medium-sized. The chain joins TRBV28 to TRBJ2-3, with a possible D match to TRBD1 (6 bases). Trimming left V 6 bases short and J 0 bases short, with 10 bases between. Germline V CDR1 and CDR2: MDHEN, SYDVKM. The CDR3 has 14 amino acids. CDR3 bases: TGTGCCAGCAGACAGGGAACTAGCACAGATACGCAGTATTTT. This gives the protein CASRQGTSTDTQYF.

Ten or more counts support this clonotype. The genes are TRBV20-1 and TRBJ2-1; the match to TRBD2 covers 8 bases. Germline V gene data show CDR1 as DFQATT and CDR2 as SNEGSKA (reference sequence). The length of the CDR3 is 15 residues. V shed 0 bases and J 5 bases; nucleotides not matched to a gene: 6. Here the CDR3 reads CSARDPGGPHNEQFF. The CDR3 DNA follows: TGCAGTGCTAGAGATCCGGGGGGGCCCCACAATGAGCAGTTCTTC.

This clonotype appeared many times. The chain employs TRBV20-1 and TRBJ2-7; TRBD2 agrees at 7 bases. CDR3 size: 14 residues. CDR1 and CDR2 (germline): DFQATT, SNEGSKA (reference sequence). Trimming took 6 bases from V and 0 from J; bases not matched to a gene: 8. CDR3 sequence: CSAVGTTSSYEQYF. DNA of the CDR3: TGCAGTGCCGTTGGGACTACCAGCTCCTACGAGCAGTACTTC.

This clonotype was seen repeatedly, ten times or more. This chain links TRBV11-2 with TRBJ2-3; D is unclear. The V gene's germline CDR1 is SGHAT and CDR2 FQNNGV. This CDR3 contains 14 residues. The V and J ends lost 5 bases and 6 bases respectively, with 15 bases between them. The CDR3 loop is CASSLSINSDTQYF. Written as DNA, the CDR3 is TGTGCCAGCAGCCTAAGCATTAATTCGGATACGCAGTATTTT.

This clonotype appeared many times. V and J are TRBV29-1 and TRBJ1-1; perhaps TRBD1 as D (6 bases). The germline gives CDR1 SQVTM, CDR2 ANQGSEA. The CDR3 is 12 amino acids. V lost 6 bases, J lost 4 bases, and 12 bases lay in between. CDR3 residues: CSVPNRATEAFF. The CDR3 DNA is TGCAGCGTACCGAACAGGGCCACTGAAGCTTTCTTT.

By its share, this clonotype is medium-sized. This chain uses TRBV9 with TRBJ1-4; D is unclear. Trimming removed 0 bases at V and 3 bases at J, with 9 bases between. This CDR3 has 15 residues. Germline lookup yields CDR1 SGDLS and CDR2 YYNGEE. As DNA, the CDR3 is TGTGCCAGCAGCGTAGACGGGAGGCCTAATGAAAAACTGTTTTTT. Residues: CASSVDGRPNEKLFF.

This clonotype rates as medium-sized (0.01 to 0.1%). The CDR3 here is CASSLGRTGNTEAFF. As DNA, the CDR3 is TGTGCCAGCAGCTTAGGGCGTACGGGGAACACTGAAGCTTTCTTT. The chain combines TRBV7-9 with TRBJ1-1; D not resolved. The CDR3 is made up of 15 amino acids. Germline CDR1 is SEHNR and CDR2 is FQNEAQ (reference sequence). The ends were cut back, 1 base at V and 1 base at J, with 10 bases in the middle.

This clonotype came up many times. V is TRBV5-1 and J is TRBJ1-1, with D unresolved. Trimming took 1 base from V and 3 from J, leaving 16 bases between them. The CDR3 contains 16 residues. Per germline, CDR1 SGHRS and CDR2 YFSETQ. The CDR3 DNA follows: TGCGCCAGCAGCTTGTTTTCCCCGGGCCCCGACACTGAAGCTTTCTTT. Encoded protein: CASSLFSPGPDTEAFF. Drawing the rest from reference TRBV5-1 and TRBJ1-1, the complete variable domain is KAGVTQTPRYLIKTRGQQVTLSCSPISGHRSVSWYQQTPGQGLQFLFEYFSETQRNKGNFPGRFSGRQFSNSRSEMNVSTLELGDSALYLCASSLFSPGPDTEAFFGQGTRLTVV.

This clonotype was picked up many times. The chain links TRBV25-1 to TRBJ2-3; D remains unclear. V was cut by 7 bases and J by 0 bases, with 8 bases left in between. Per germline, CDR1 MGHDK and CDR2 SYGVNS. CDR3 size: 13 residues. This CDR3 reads CASNTQSTDTQYF. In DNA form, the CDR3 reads TGTGCCAGCAACACACAGAGCACAGATACGCAGTATTTT.

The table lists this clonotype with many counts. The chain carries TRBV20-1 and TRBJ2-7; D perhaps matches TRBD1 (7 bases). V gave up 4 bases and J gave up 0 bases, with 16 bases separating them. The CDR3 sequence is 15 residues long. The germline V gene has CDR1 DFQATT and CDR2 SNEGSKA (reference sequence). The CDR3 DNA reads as TGCAGTGCTACTCTAGGCGGGACAGTCTCCTACGAGCAGTACTTC. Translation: CSATLGGTVSYEQYF.

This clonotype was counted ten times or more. This CDR3 reads CASSGISGGAGNEQFF. CDR3 sequence (DNA): TGTGCCAGCAGTGGAATTAGCGGGGGGGCCGGGAATGAGCAGTTCTTC. The V and J genes are TRBV6-6 and TRBJ2-1; TRBD2 agrees at 11 bases. The length of the CDR3 is 16 residues. V dropped 5 bases and J dropped 7; count of bases not matched to a gene: 10. The V gene's germline CDR1 is MNHNY and CDR2 SVGAGI (reference sequence).